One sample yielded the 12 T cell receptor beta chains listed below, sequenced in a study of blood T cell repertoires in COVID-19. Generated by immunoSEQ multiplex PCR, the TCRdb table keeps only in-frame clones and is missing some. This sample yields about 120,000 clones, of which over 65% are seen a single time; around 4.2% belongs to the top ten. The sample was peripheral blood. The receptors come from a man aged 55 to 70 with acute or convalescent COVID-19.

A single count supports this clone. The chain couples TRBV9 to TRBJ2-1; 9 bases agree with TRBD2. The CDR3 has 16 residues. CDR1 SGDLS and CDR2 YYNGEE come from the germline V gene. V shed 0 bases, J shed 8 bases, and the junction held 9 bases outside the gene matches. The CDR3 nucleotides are TGTGCCAGCAGCGTAGATGCGGGCGGGAGGGCGGATGAGCAGTTCTTC. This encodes CASSVDAGGRADEQFF.

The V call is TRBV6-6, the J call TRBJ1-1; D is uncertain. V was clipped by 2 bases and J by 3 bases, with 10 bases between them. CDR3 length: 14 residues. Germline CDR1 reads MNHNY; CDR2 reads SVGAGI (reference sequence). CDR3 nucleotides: TGTGCCAGCAGTTACAAGGGAGAGGACACTGAAGCTTTCTTT. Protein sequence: CASSYKGEDTEAFF.

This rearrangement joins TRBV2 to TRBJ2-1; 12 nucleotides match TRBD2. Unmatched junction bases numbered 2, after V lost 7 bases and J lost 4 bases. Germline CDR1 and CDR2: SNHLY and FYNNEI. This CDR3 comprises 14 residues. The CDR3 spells CASNGLAGYNEQFF. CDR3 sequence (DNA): TGTGCCAGCAACGGACTAGCGGGATACAATGAGCAGTTCTTC.

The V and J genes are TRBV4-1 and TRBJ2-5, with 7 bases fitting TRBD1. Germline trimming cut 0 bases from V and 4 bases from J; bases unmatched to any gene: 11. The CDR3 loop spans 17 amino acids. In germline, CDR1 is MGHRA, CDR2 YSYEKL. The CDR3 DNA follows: TGCGCCAGCAGCCAAGATTCAAAGGGGGCGCTTGGAGAGACCCAGTACTTC. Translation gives CASSQDSKGALGETQYF.

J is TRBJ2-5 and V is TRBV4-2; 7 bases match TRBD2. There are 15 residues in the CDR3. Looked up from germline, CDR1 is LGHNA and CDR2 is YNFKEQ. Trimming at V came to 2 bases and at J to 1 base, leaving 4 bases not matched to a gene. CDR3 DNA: TGTGCCAGCAGCCAAACGAGGACTAGCCAAGAGACCCAGTACTTC. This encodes CASSQTRTSQETQYF.

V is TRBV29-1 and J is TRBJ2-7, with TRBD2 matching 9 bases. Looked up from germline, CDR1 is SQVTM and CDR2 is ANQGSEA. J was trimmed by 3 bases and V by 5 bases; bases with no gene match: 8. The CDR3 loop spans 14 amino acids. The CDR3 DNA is TGCAGCGTTTTGGGGACTAGCAGATACTACGAGCAGTACTTC. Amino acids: CSVLGTSRYYEQYF.

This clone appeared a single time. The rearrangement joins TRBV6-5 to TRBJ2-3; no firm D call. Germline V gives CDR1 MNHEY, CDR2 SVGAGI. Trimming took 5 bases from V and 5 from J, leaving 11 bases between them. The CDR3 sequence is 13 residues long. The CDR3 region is CASSPEFGDTQYF. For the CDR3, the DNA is TGTGCCAGCAGTCCCGAGTTTGGAGATACGCAGTATTTT.

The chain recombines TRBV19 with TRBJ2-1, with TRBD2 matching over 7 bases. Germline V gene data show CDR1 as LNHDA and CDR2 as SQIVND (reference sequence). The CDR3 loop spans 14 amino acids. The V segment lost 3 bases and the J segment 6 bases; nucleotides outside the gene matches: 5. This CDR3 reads CASSMGGNPNEQFF. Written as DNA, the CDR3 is TGTGCCAGTAGTATGGGGGGGAACCCCAATGAGCAGTTCTTC.

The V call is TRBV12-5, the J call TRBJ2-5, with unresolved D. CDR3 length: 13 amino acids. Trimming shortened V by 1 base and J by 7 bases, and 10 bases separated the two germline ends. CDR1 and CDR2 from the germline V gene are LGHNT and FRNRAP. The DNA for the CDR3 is TGTGCTAGTGGTTTGGGCAGGTACGGGACCCAGTACTTC. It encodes CASGLGRYGTQYF.

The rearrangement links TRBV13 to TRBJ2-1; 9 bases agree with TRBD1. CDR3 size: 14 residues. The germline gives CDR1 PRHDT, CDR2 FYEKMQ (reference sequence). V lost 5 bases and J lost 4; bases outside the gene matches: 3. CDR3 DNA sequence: TGTGCCAGCAGCCCGGGACAGGGTTACAATGAGCAGTTCTTC. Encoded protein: CASSPGQGYNEQFF.

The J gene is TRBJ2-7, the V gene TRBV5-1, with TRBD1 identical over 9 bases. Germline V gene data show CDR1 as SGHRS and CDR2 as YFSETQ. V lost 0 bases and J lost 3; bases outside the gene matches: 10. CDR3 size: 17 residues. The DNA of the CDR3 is TGCGCCAGCAGCTTGGAAGGGACAGGGACTCGGGTCTACGAGCAGTACTTC. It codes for CASSLEGTGTRVYEQYF.

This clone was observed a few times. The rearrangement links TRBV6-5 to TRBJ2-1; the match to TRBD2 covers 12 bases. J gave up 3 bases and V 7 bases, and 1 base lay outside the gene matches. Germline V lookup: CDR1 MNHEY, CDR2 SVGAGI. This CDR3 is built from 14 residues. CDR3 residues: CASMTSGSYNEQFF. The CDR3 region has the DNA TGTGCCAGCATGACTAGCGGGAGCTACAATGAGCAGTTCTTC.